What follows are 29 T cell receptor beta chains derived from one specimen sequenced in a study of T-cell memory formation after mild COVID-19. TCRdb used MiXCR to reprocess the 5' RACE reads, holding one entry per CDR3 protein. This table has about 350,000 distinct CDR3 sequences, 20% to 25% appearing once. Source material: PBMCs or a T cell subset sorted from them (not recorded which). These receptors were obtained from a man between 18 and 29 years old who had mild COVID-19 (a few samples of this study predate the infection). Cell type and time point are not known.

This chain joins TRBV3-1 and TRBJ2-5; no firm D call. Looked up from germline, CDR1 is LGHDT and CDR2 is YNNKEL (reference sequence). Deletions cut 4 bases from V and 1 base from J, with 10 bases between. The CDR3 totals 14 residues. The CDR3 loop reads CASSPRVPQETQYF. CDR3 sequence (DNA): TGTGCCAGCAGCCCTCGGGTGCCCCAAGAGACCCAGTACTTC.

The chain links TRBV12-3 or TRBV12-4 to TRBJ2-3; D is unresolved. V lost 4 bases and J lost 1, with 9 bases in between. The CDR3 spans 14 residues. The CDR3 spells CASSSILRTDTQYF. The CDR3 DNA reads as TGTGCCAGCAGTTCTATCCTACGCACAGATACGCAGTATTTT.

The chain couples TRBV5-1 to TRBJ2-1; D may be TRBD2 (5 bases). In germline, CDR1 is SGHRS, CDR2 YFSETQ. V lost 0 bases and J lost 6, with 7 bases in between. The CDR3 length is 13 residues. The CDR3 region has the DNA TGCGCCAGCAGCTTGGACGGGATCAATGAGCAGTTCTTC. It codes for CASSLDGINEQFF.

The chain is built from TRBV7-9 and TRBJ2-1, with TRBD2 matching 14 bases. Per germline, CDR1 SEHNR and CDR2 FQNEAQ (reference sequence). The CDR3 runs to 17 residues. Trimming removed 4 bases from V and 4 bases from J; junction bases left unmatched: 6. The CDR3 nucleotides read TGTGCCAGCAGCTCGGGACTAGCGGGGGCCACTTACAATGAGCAGTTCTTC. Its translation: CASSSGLAGATYNEQFF.

The chain links TRBV20-1 to TRBJ2-7; no reliable D call. The CDR3 covers 15 residues. Trimming pared 0 bases from V and 0 bases from J, leaving 12 bases between. Germline CDR1 reads DFQATT; CDR2 reads SNEGSKA (reference sequence). CDR3 sequence: CSARDGHLSSYEQYF. CDR3 nucleotide sequence: TGCAGTGCTAGAGACGGGCACCTTAGCTCCTACGAGCAGTACTTC.

The chain is built from TRBV7-9 and TRBJ2-1; weak D call: TRBD2 (6 bases). V shed 1 base and J shed 5 bases, with 9 bases lying between them. The CDR3 has 14 amino acids. Germline CDR1 and CDR2: SEHNR and FQNEAQ (reference sequence). The CDR3 region has the DNA TGTGCCAGCAGCTTAGAAACTAGCAACAATGAGCAGTTCTTC. The encoded protein is CASSLETSNNEQFF. Full variable domain (outside the CDR3, taken from reference TRBV7-9 and TRBJ2-1): DTGVSQNPRHKITKRGQNVTFRCDPISEHNRLYWYRQTLGQGPEFLTYFQNEAQLEKSRLLSDRFSAERPKGSFSTLEIQRTEQGDSAMYLCASSLETSNNEQFFGPGTRLTVL.

This clonotype was counted between two and nine times. This chain links TRBV29-1 with TRBJ2-7; 10 positions match TRBD1. Unmatched junction bases numbered 5, after V lost 7 bases and J lost 2 bases. Germline V gene lookup returns CDR1 SQVTM and CDR2 ANQGSEA. CDR3 length equals 13 residues. This chain's CDR3 is CSAAGTGAYEQYF. In DNA, the CDR3 is TGCAGCGCCGCCGGGACAGGGGCCTACGAGCAGTACTTC.

This clonotype turned up a few times. The rearrangement uses TRBV20-1 and TRBJ2-5; 8 bases fit TRBD1. CDR3 size: 13 residues. V lost 6 bases to trimming and J lost 5 bases; unmatched junction nucleotides: 8. In germline, CDR1 is DFQATT, CDR2 SNEGSKA (reference sequence). The CDR3 DNA is TGCAGTGCCAAATGGACAGGGCGCGAGACCCAGTACTTC. The encoded protein is CSAKWTGRETQYF.

This clonotype has a count of ten or more. The chain recombines TRBV7-9 with TRBJ1-3, with 8 bases lining up with TRBD1. Losses at the gene ends were 5 bases for V and 0 bases for J; bases not matched to a gene: 0. CDR1 is SEHNR, CDR2 FQNEAQ, per germline (reference sequence). CDR3 size: 14 residues. The CDR3 DNA sequence: TGTGCCAGCAGCACAGGGGGCTCTGGAAACACCATATATTTT. Protein sequence: CASSTGGSGNTIYF.

This clonotype was found a few times. This chain joins TRBV10-3 and TRBJ1-5; no clear D gene. The V end lost 0 bases, the J end lost 9 bases, and 18 bases lay between the germline ends. This CDR3 spans 16 amino acids. Germline V gene lookup returns CDR1 ENHRY and CDR2 SYGVKD. The CDR3 spells CAISESSMGEGSPQHF. CDR3 DNA sequence: TGTGCCATCAGTGAGTCTAGTATGGGTGAGGGATCGCCCCAGCATTTT.

The chain has TRBV7-2 and TRBJ2-5; 8 bases match TRBD2. This CDR3 has 14 residues. With V trimmed by 0 bases and J by 5 bases, 2 bases remained unmatched. Germline CDR1 and CDR2: SGHTA and FQGNSA. For the CDR3, the DNA is TGTGCCAGCAGCTTAGCGGGACTAGAGGAGACCCAGTACTTC. This sequence encodes CASSLAGLEETQYF.

This clonotype was seen a few times. V usage is TRBV4-1 and J usage is TRBJ2-1; D gene unclear. Trimming cost V 0 bases and J 6 bases, with 9 bases left between them. Germline V gives CDR1 MGHRA, CDR2 YSYEKL. The CDR3 covers 14 residues. The CDR3 region is CASSQEDMGNEQFF. The CDR3 bases are TGCGCCAGCAGCCAAGAAGATATGGGCAATGAGCAGTTCTTC.

This rearrangement joins TRBV7-9 to TRBJ2-2; 7 positions agree with TRBD1. This CDR3 contains 16 residues. CDR1 and CDR2 (germline): SEHNR, FQNEAQ (reference sequence). V lost 0 bases and J lost 4; bases outside the gene matches: 5. The CDR3 nucleotides read TGTGCCAGCAGCTTAGCGTTGCGACAGGGCACCGGGGAGCTGTTTTTT. As protein: CASSLALRQGTGELFF.

The V call is TRBV7-3, the J call TRBJ2-1; possibly TRBD2 for D (6 bases). Per germline, CDR1 SGHTA and CDR2 FQGTGA. Trimming removed 5 bases from V and 5 bases from J, with 19 bases in between. The CDR3 length is 16 residues. The CDR3 region is CASSPTAGQLNNEQFF. CDR3 nucleotide sequence: TGTGCCAGCAGCCCCACTGCGGGGCAGTTAAACAATGAGCAGTTCTTC.

This clonotype was seen only a few times. The chain uses TRBV29-1 and TRBJ1-2; no reliable D call. The V and J ends lost 3 bases and 7 bases respectively, with 9 bases between them. The CDR3 has 11 residues. Germline values: CDR1 SQVTM, CDR2 ANQGSEA. CDR3 protein: CSVEGRAGYTF. CDR3 in DNA: TGCAGCGTTGAGGGGAGGGCTGGCTACACCTTC. Combining the CDR3 with reference TRBV29-1 and TRBJ1-2 gives the whole variable domain SAVISQKPSRDICQRGTSLTIQCQVDSQVTMMFWYRQQPGQSLTLIATANQGSEATYESGFVIDKFPISRPNLTFSTLTVSNMSPEDSSIYLCSVEGRAGYTFGSGTRLTVV.

This clonotype occurred many times. This chain uses TRBV12-3 or TRBV12-4 with TRBJ2-7, with 12 bases matching TRBD1. This CDR3 has 15 amino acids. Trimming cost V 5 bases and J 4 bases; bases outside gene matches: 6. For the CDR3, the DNA is TGTGCCAGCAGTCCAAGGGACAGGGGGCGGTACGAGCAGTACTTC. It codes for CASSPRDRGRYEQYF.

J is TRBJ2-7 and V is TRBV20-1, with D perhaps matching TRBD2 (6 bases). Germline V gene data show CDR1 as DFQATT and CDR2 as SNEGSKA (reference sequence). Trimming left V 0 bases short and J 3 bases short, with 12 bases between. There are 14 residues in the CDR3. The CDR3, as DNA: TGCAGTGCTAGAGAATCGGGACTTCACTACGAGCAGTACTTC. It translates to CSARESGLHYEQYF.

This clonotype was detected once. The chain recombines TRBV27 with TRBJ2-1, with 8 bases lining up with TRBD1. Germline-derived CDR1 and CDR2 are MNHEY and SMNVEV (reference sequence). V lost 0 bases to trimming and J lost 6 bases; unmatched junction nucleotides: 7. The CDR3 loop spans 16 amino acids. The DNA for the CDR3 is TGTGCCAGCAGTTTATCGCGTTTTGGACAGGGCAATGAGCAGTTCTTC. As protein: CASSLSRFGQGNEQFF.

This clonotype came up a few times. The rearrangement joins TRBV4-1 to TRBJ1-6; 10 bases match TRBD1. Trimming took 4 bases from V and 10 from J; bases not matched to a gene: 16. CDR1 and CDR2 (germline): MGHRA, YSYEKL. This CDR3 comprises 18 residues. The DNA for the CDR3 is TGCGCCAGCAGCCGTGGTGATAACGACAGGGGGCAGAGATCACCCCTCCACTTT. Protein product: CASSRGDNDRGQRSPLHF.

The chain combines TRBV7-2 with TRBJ1-6; a weak D match, TRBD1 (5 bases). From germline, CDR1 is SGHTA and CDR2 FQGNSA. The CDR3 has 13 amino acids. V dropped 4 bases and J dropped 10 bases, with 11 bases sitting between them. The CDR3 coding sequence is TGTGCCAGCAGCTATAGAGGGGAATCACCCCTCCACTTT. Translation gives CASSYRGESPLHF. Full variable domain (missing parts from reference TRBV7-2 and TRBJ1-6): GAGVSQSPSNKVTEKGKDVELRCDPISGHTALYWYRQSLGQGLEFLIYFQGNSAPDKSGLPSDRFSAERTGGSVSTLTIQRTQQEDSAVYLCASSYRGESPLHFGNGTRLTVT.

This clonotype has only a few counts. V usage is TRBV28 and J usage is TRBJ2-2; D might be TRBD1 (5 bases). Deletions cut 8 bases from V and 6 bases from J, with 16 bases between. The CDR3 consists of 14 residues. Germline V CDR1 and CDR2: MDHEN, SYDVKM. CDR3 in DNA: TGTGCCAGCGCTCCTGATGACAGAGCCGGGGAGCTGTTTTTT. Translating gives CASAPDDRAGELFF. The full variable domain, completed using reference TRBV28 and TRBJ2-2, is DVKVTQSSRYLVKRTGEKVFLECVQDMDHENMFWYRQDPGLGLRLIYFSYDVKMKEKGDIPEGYSVSREKKERFSLILESASTNQTSMYLCASAPDDRAGELFFGEGSRLTVL.

The V gene is TRBV6-5, the J gene TRBJ1-2, with D perhaps TRBD1 (6 bases). The ends were cut back, 6 bases at V and 2 bases at J, with 13 bases in the middle. The CDR3 sequence is 14 residues long. The V gene's germline CDR1 is MNHEY and CDR2 SVGAGI. The CDR3 sequence: CASRSTGSNYGYTF. The CDR3 nucleotides read TGTGCCAGCAGATCGACAGGATCCAACTATGGCTACACCTTC.

This chain connects TRBV12-3 or TRBV12-4 to TRBJ2-1; 11 nucleotides align to TRBD2. V trimming: 4 bases; J trimming: 2 bases; junction bases outside the gene matches: 10. The CDR3 covers 18 residues. CDR3: CASSSEGSGGAPYNEQFF. The CDR3 DNA follows: TGTGCCAGCAGTTCCGAGGGTAGCGGGGGGGCCCCCTACAATGAGCAGTTCTTC.

This clonotype occurred a few times. The V gene is TRBV7-2, the J gene TRBJ1-5, with 9 bases fitting TRBD1. CDR1 SGHTA and CDR2 FQGNSA come from the germline V gene. J was trimmed by 7 bases and V by 4 bases; bases with no gene match: 5. This CDR3 contains 14 residues. The CDR3: CASSSGQGRQPQHF. The CDR3 region has the DNA TGTGCCAGCAGCTCCGGACAGGGGAGGCAGCCCCAGCATTTT. The entire variable domain, with the rest obtained from reference TRBV7-2 and TRBJ1-5, is as follows: GAGVSQSPSNKVTEKGKDVELRCDPISGHTALYWYRQSLGQGLEFLIYFQGNSAPDKSGLPSDRFSAERTGGSVSTLTIQRTQQEDSAVYLCASSSGQGRQPQHFGDGTRLSIL.

This clonotype was counted a few times. The chain uses TRBV7-2 and TRBJ2-2; D uncertain. The germline V gene encodes CDR1 SGHTA and CDR2 FQGNSA. This CDR3 is 16 amino acids long. The V end was cut by 5 bases, the J end by 6 bases, with 19 bases between. Written as DNA, the CDR3 is TGTGCCAGCAGCGTTTTTCCGAGAGGAGTGGCCGGGGAGCTGTTTTTT. Its protein is CASSVFPRGVAGELFF.

The CDR3 spells CASRPPGAGGETQYF. The DNA of the CDR3 is TGTGCCAGCAGACCCCCGGGGGCAGGGGGGGAGACCCAGTACTTC. The chain combines TRBV12-3 or TRBV12-4 with TRBJ2-5; maybe TRBD1 (7 bases). Deletions cut 6 bases from V and 5 bases from J, with 19 bases between. The CDR3 spans 15 residues.

The V gene is TRBV6-5, the J gene TRBJ2-5, with D possibly called TRBD1 or TRBD2 (6 bases each). The CDR3 has 13 amino acids. V was trimmed by 8 bases and J by 4 bases, leaving 14 bases between them. The germline V gene has CDR1 MNHEY and CDR2 SVGAGI. The CDR3 DNA reads TGTGCCAGCGGAGTCCCGGGGGCAGAGACCCAGTACTTC. Translation gives CASGVPGAETQYF.

The chain is built from TRBV5-6 and TRBJ2-1; D call uncertain. CDR1 SGHDT and CDR2 YYEEEE come from the germline V gene. The CDR3 length is 13 residues. V dropped 8 bases and J dropped 0 bases, with 9 bases sitting between them. CDR3 amino acids: CARPLCSYNEQFF. In DNA, the CDR3 is TGTGCCAGGCCACTTTGCTCCTACAATGAGCAGTTCTTC.

This clonotype has ten or more counts. The chain is built from TRBV5-5 and TRBJ1-4, with D perhaps TRBD1 (6 bases). CDR1 and CDR2 (germline): SGHKS, YYEKEE (reference sequence). This CDR3 is built from 16 residues. V lost 3 bases and J lost 8, with 20 bases in between. CDR3 nucleotide sequence: TGTGCCAGCAGCTCTCGGGACATCCGAAATCAGGAAAAACTGTTTTTT. It encodes CASSSRDIRNQEKLFF.